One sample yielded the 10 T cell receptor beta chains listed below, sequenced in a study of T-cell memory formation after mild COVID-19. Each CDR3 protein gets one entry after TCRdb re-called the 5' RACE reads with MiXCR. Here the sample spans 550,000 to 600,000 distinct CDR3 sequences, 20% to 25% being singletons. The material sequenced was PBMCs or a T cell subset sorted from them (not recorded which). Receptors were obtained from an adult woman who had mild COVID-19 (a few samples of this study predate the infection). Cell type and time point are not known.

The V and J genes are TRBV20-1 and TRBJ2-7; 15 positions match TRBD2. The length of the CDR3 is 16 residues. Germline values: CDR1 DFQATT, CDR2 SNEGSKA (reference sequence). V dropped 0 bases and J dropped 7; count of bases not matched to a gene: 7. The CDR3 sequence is CSARDGLAGGLKEQYF. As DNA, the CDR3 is TGCAGTGCTAGAGACGGACTAGCGGGAGGGCTAAAGGAGCAGTACTTC.

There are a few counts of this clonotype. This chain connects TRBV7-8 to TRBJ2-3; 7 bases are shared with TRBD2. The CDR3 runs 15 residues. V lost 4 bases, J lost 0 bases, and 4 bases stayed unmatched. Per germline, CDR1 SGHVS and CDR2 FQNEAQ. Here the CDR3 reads CASSSLAYSTDTQYF. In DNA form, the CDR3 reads TGTGCCAGCAGCTCACTAGCGTATAGCACAGATACGCAGTATTTT.

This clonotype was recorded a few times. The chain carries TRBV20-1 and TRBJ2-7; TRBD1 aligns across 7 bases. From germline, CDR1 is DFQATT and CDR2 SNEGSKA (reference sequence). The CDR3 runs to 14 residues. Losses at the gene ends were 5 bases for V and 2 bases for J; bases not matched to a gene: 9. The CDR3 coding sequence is TGCAGTGCTTCCCCCTGGACAGGCCCCTACGAGCAGTACTTC. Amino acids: CSASPWTGPYEQYF.

This CDR3 reads CASSLWAAHQPQHF. The CDR3 DNA sequence: TGTGCCAGCAGCTTGTGGGCAGCTCATCAGCCCCAGCATTTT. The rearrangement uses TRBV5-5 and TRBJ1-5; D not resolved. Trimming removed 1 base from V and 5 bases from J, with 10 bases in between. Looked up from germline, CDR1 is SGHKS and CDR2 is YYEKEE (reference sequence). CDR3 length: 14 amino acids.

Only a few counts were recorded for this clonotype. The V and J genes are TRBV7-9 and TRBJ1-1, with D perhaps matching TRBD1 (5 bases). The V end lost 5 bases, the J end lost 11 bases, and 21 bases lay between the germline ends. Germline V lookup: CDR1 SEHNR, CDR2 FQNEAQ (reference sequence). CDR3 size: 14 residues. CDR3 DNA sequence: TGTGCCAGCAGCCTACCCCGGGACCGCTTGTGGGCTTTCTTT. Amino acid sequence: CASSLPRDRLWAFF. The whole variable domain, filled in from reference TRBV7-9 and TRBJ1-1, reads DTGVSQNPRHKITKRGQNVTFRCDPISEHNRLYWYRQTLGQGPEFLTYFQNEAQLEKSRLLSDRFSAERPKGSFSTLEIQRTEQGDSAMYLCASSLPRDRLWAFFGQGTRLTVV.

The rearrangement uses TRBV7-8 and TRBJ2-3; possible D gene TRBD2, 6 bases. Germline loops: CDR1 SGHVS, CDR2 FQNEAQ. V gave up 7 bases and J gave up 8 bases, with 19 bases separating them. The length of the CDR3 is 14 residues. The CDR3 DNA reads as TGTGCCAGCACCGGGACCGTAGTGCGGGGTACGCAGTATTTT. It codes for CASTGTVVRGTQYF.

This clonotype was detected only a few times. The CDR3 protein is CASSLAASGYREQYF. CDR3 nucleotides: TGTGCCAGCAGTTTGGCGGCTAGCGGGTACCGAGAGCAGTACTTC. The gene calls are TRBV28 and TRBJ2-7; the match to TRBD2 covers 8 bases. The V gene's germline CDR1 is MDHEN and CDR2 SYDVKM. This CDR3 is 15 amino acids long. Trimming at V came to 3 bases and at J to 7 bases, leaving 11 bases not matched to a gene.

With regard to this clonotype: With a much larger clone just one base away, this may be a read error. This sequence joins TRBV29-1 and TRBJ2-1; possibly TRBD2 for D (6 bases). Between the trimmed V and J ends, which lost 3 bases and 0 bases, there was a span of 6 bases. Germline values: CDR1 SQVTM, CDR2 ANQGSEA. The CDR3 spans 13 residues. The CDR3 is CSVDGSSYNEQFF. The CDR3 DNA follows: TGCAGCGTTGACGGGAGCTCCTACAATGAGCAGTTCTTC.

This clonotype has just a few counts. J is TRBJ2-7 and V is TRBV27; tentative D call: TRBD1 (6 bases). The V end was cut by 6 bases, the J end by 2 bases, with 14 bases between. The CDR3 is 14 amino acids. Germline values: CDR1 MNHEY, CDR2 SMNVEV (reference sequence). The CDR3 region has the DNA TGTGCCAGCAGGGGTGCAGGGGCTCCCTACGAGCAGTACTTC. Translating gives CASRGAGAPYEQYF.

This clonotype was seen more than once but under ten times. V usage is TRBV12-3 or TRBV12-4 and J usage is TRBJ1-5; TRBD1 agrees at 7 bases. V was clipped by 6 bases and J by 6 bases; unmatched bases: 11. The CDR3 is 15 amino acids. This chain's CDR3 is CASRSDRALGQPQHF. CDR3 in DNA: TGTGCCAGCAGATCCGACAGGGCCCTCGGTCAGCCCCAGCATTTT.